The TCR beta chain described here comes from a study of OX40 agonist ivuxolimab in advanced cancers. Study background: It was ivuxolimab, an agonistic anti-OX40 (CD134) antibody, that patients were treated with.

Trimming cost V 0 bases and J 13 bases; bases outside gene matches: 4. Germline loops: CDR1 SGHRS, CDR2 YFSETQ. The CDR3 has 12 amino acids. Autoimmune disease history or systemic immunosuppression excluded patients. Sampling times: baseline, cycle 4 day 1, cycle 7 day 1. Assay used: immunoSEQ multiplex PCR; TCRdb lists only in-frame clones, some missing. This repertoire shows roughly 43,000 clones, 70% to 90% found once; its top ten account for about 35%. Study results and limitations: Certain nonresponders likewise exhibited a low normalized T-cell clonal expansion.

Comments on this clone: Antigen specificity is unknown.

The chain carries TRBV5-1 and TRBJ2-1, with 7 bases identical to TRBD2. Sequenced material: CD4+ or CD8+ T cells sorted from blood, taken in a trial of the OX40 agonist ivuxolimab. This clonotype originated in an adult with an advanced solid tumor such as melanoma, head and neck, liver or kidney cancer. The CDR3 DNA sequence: TGCGCCAGCAGCTTGGATGGGAGGGTACAGTTCTTC. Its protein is CASSLDGRVQFF.